The T cell receptor beta chain described here comes from a study of cytomegalovirus exposure and HLA in healthy donors. General study results and limits: Among the sequence variants, a highly shared cluster was likely an artifact of sequencing. A later analysis showed HLA-associated TCR beta chains outstripping equally common others in clonal expansion. HLA restriction was apparent for most CMV-associated TCR beta chains in a later analysis.

The PCR contained 60 Vbeta and 13 Jbeta primers. Sequenced by immunoSEQ multiplex PCR; TCRdb stores in-frame clones only, minus some. In the table there are fewer than 60,000 clones, roughly 53% of which are singletons. The CDR3 covers 11 residues. The V end was cut by 5 bases, the J end by 4 bases, with 6 bases between. Germline values: CDR1 GTSNPN, CDR2 SVGIG (reference sequence). About this clone: What it recognizes is unknown.

J is TRBJ2-1 and V is TRBV30; D is unresolved. Sequenced material: PBMCs. This TCR was sampled from a human donor in good health. As DNA, the CDR3 is TGTGCCTGGGGGCCTTACAATGAGCAGTTCTTC. Amino acids: CAWGPYNEQFF.